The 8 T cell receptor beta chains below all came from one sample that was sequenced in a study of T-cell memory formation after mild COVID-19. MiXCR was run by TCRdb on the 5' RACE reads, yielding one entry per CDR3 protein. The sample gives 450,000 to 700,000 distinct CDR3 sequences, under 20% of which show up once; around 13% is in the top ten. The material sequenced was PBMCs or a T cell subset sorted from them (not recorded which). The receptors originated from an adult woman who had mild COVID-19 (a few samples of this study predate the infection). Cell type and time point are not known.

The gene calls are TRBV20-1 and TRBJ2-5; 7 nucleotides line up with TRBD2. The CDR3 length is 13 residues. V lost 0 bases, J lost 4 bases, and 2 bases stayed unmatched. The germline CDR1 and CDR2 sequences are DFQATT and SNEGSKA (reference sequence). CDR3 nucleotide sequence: TGCAGTGCTAGAGAAGTAGCGGGAGAGACCCAGTACTTC. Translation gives CSAREVAGETQYF.

The CDR3 loop reads CASSLRGRGSYEQYF. In nucleotides, the CDR3 is TGTGCCAGCAGCTTGCGGGGGAGAGGATCCTACGAGCAGTACTTC. This chain links TRBV7-9 with TRBJ2-7, with 7 bases lining up with TRBD2. V dropped 3 bases and J dropped 1; count of bases not matched to a gene: 6. Germline V lookup: CDR1 SEHNR, CDR2 FQNEAQ (reference sequence). The CDR3 is made up of 15 amino acids.

Here the CDR3 DNA reads TGCAGTGCTAGAGGCGACGGGGACACTGAAGCTTTCTTT. Its translation: CSARGDGDTEAFF. This chain connects TRBV20-1 to TRBJ1-1; D gene unclear. The CDR3 contains 13 residues. Germline CDR1 and CDR2: DFQATT and SNEGSKA (reference sequence). V was clipped by 1 base and J by 3 bases, with 9 bases between them.

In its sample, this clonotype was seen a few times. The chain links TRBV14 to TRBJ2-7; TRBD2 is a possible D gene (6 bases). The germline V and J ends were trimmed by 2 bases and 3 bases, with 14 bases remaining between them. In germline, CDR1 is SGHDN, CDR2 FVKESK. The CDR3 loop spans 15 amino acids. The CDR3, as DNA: TGTGCCAGCAGCCAATGGGGACTCCTTTTCTACGAGCAGTACTTC. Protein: CASSQWGLLFYEQYF. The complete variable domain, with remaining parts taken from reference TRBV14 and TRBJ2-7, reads EAGVTQFPSHSVIEKGQTVTLRCDPISGHDNLYWYRRVMGKEIKFLLHFVKESKQDESGMPNNRFLAERTGGTYSTLKVQPAELEDSGVYFCASSQWGLLFYEQYFGPGTRLTVT.

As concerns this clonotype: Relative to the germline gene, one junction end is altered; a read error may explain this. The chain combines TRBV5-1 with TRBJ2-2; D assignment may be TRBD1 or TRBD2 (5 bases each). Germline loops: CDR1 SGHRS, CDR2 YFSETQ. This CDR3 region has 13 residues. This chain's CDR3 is CASSPGWTGDLFF. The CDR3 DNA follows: TGCGCCAGCAGCCCAGGGTGGACCGGGGATCTGTTTTTT.

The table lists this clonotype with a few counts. The CDR3 DNA is TGCGCCAGCAGCTTGTTGCTAGCGGGGGAGACTATGACCCCCTCCTACAATGAGCAGTTCTTC. This translates into CASSLLLAGETMTPSYNEQFF. This sequence joins TRBV5-1 and TRBJ2-1; 10 bases are shared with TRBD2. From germline, CDR1 is SGHRS and CDR2 YFSETQ. The CDR3 is made up of 21 amino acids. Trimming removed 1 base from V and 0 bases from J; junction bases left unmatched: 16.

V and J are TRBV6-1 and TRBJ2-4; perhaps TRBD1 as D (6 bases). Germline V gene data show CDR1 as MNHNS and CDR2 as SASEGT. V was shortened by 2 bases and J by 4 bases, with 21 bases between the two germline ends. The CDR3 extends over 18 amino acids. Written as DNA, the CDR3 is TGTGCCAGCAGTGAATGGGCCCGCGCAGGAACAGGGAAAAACATTCAGTACTTC. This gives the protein CASSEWARAGTGKNIQYF.

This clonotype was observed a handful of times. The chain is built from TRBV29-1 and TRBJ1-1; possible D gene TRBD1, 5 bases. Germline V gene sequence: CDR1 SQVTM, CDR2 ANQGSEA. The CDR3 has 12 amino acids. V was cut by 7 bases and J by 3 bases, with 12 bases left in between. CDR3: CSGSWGHTEAFF. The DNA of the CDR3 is TGCAGCGGTAGTTGGGGCCACACTGAAGCTTTCTTT.